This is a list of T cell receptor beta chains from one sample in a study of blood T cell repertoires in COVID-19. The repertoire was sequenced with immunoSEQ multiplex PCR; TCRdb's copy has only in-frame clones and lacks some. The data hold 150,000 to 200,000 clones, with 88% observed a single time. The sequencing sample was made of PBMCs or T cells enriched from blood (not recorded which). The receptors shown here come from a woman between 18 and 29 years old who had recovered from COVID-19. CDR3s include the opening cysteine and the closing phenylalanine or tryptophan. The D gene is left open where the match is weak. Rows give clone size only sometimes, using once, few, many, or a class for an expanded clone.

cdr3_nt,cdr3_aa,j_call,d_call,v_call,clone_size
TGTGCCAGCAGACAGGGATCATCGGGAGCTTTCTTT,CASRQGSSGAFF,TRBJ1-1,.,TRBV6-1,.
TGTGCCTGGAGTGTTCTACTAGCGGTACCGTTCTTC,CAWSVLLAVPFF,TRBJ2-1,TRBD2,TRBV30,.
TGTGCCAGCAGCTTAGGCTCCCGACAGGGTTCGCAGTTCTTC,CASSLGSRQGSQFF,TRBJ2-1,TRBD1,TRBV11-2,.
TGTGCCAGTCCCCAGTCGCCTGGGACAGGTAACACCGGGGAGCTGTTTTTT,CASPQSPGTGNTGELFF,TRBJ2-2,TRBD1,TRBV19,.
TGTGCCATCAGCGGACCGGGACAAGGCACCGGGGAGCTGTTTTTT,CAISGPGQGTGELFF,TRBJ2-2,.,TRBV10-3,once
TGTGCCACCCAACAAGAGACCCAGTACTTC,CATQQETQYF,TRBJ2-5,.,TRBV6-5,.
TGTGCCAGCAGTGAAGCTATCGGACTGGACGTGACCTACGAGCAGTACTTC,CASSEAIGLDVTYEQYF,TRBJ2-7,.,TRBV6-1,.
TGTGCCAGCAGCTCCGATTATTTGAGACTAGCGGGAGCCGATGAGCAGTTCTTC,CASSSDYLRLAGADEQFF,TRBJ2-1,TRBD2,TRBV3-1/TRBV3-2,.
TGTGCCAGTAGTATATCCGACAGGAATAATCAGCCCCAGCATTTT,CASSISDRNNQPQHF,TRBJ1-5,.,TRBV19,.
TGTGCCAGCAGTTACCGGGACAGCGCCACTGAAGCTTTCTTT,CASSYRDSATEAFF,TRBJ1-1,TRBD1,TRBV6-2/TRBV6-3,.
TGTGCCAGCAGCTTGGGACAGTATGGCTACACCTTC,CASSLGQYGYTF,TRBJ1-2,.,TRBV5-6,.
TGTGCCAGCAGCTCCTCTCAGGGGGGTGGCTACACCTTC,CASSSSQGGGYTF,TRBJ1-2,TRBD1,TRBV7-9,once
TGTGCCTGGAACGTCGGGGGTGAGCAGTTCTTC,CAWNVGGEQFF,TRBJ2-1,.,TRBV30,.
TGTGCCAGCAGCCAAGTCTGGCCAAAAAGCTACGAGCAGTACTTC,CASSQVWPKSYEQYF,TRBJ2-7,.,TRBV3-1/TRBV3-2,.
TGTGCCACCCTCCTGAACACTGAAGCTTTCTTT,CATLLNTEAFF,TRBJ1-1,.,TRBV28,.
TGCGCCAGCAGCCCCGGACTAGCGGGAGATTTCGATACGCAGTATTTT,CASSPGLAGDFDTQYF,TRBJ2-3,TRBD2,TRBV5-1,.
TGTGCCAGCAGTGGGGGACAGGGAAACAATCAGCCCCAGCATTTT,CASSGGQGNNQPQHF,TRBJ1-5,TRBD1,TRBV2,.
TGTGCCAGCAGTCCAAACCCCGGACAGGGGGGCAACTACGAGCAGTACTTC,CASSPNPGQGGNYEQYF,TRBJ2-7,TRBD1,TRBV28,.
TGTGCCAGCAGCTTAGCCGACTCGCAGACCGGGGAGCTGTTTTTT,CASSLADSQTGELFF,TRBJ2-2,.,TRBV11-2,.
TGTGCCAGCAGTGTTCGGAGAGACACCGGGGAGCTGTTTTTT,CASSVRRDTGELFF,TRBJ2-2,.,TRBV2,.
TGTGCCAGCAGTGAGACAGGGTTAGCGTCACCCCTCCACTTT,CASSETGLASPLHF,TRBJ1-6,TRBD1,TRBV6-1,.
TGTGCCAGCAGGGACGGGGACAGGAATTTGAACACTGAAGCTTTCTTT,CASRDGDRNLNTEAFF,TRBJ1-1,TRBD1,TRBV2,.
TGCGCCAGCAGCCATGCAGGGACAGGGAAATATCTCTACGAGCAGTACTTC,CASSHAGTGKYLYEQYF,TRBJ2-7,TRBD1,TRBV5-1,.
TGTGCCAGCAGTACTAGCATTACGTCAGAGACCCAGTACTTC,CASSTSITSETQYF,TRBJ2-5,.,TRBV2,.
TGTGCCAGCAGCCAAGATTTGGCTAGCGGGAGCGGCGAGCAGTACTTC,CASSQDLASGSGEQYF,TRBJ2-7,TRBD2,TRBV14,.
TGTGCCAGCCGCCAGCAGGACGGGGCCGGGGAGCTGTTTTTT,CASRQQDGAGELFF,TRBJ2-2,.,TRBV27,.
TGTGCCAGCAGCCAAGATGGGACGGGGGGTGGGTACACAGATACGCAGTATTTT,CASSQDGTGGGYTDTQYF,TRBJ2-3,TRBD2,TRBV4-2,.
TGTGCCACCAGCAGACCCGGAGGGGTTGTGGGCAATCAGCCCCAGCATTTT,CATSRPGGVVGNQPQHF,TRBJ1-5,.,TRBV15,.
TGTGCCAGCAGGGAGGGTCGGGCGAACTTCTATGGCTACACCTTC,CASREGRANFYGYTF,TRBJ1-2,.,TRBV2,.
TGTGCCAGCAGCCAAGATACGGGCAGGGAAATGGATAATTCACCCCTCCACTTT,CASSQDTGREMDNSPLHF,TRBJ1-6,.,TRBV3-1/TRBV3-2,.
TGTGCCAGCAAAGGGGGGGACACGAGAAATTCACCCCTCCACTTT,CASKGGDTRNSPLHF,TRBJ1-6,.,TRBV28,few
TGTGCCAGCAGCTGGACCGGGACAGGGGTTGGAAACACCATATATTTT,CASSWTGTGVGNTIYF,TRBJ1-3,TRBD1,TRBV7-2,.
TGTGCCAGCAGTTTCGAGGGAGGGGGGTATTTT,CASSFEGGGYF,TRBJ2-3,.,TRBV28,.
TGTGCCAGCAGTGAATTTCAGGGAACCCAGCATTTT,CASSEFQGTQHF,TRBJ1-5,.,TRBV6-1,.
TGTGCCAGCAGACCCTCGGGACAGACGAACTATGGCTACACCTTC,CASRPSGQTNYGYTF,TRBJ1-2,TRBD1,TRBV2,.
TGTGCCAGCAGCAATAGGGGGCCAGATACGCAGTATTTT,CASSNRGPDTQYF,TRBJ2-3,TRBD1,TRBV11-3,.
TGTGCCAGCAGCGTAGGGACAGGGAGTGAAGAGACCCAGTACTTC,CASSVGTGSEETQYF,TRBJ2-5,TRBD1,TRBV9,.
TGCAGCGGCGGGGCAGGAGCCTACGAGCAGTACTTC,CSGGAGAYEQYF,TRBJ2-7,.,TRBV29-1,.
TGTGCCAGCACCATAGACAATGAGCAGTTCTTC,CASTIDNEQFF,TRBJ2-1,.,TRBV12-3/TRBV12-4,.
TGTGCCAGCAGACCACAGGGTAACTATGGCTACACCTTC,CASRPQGNYGYTF,TRBJ1-2,.,TRBV27,.
TGCGCCAGCAGCCCACAGCTAAACACTGAAGCTTTCTTT,CASSPQLNTEAFF,TRBJ1-1,.,TRBV5-1,once
TGTGCCAGCAGCTCGCCTACTAGCGGGGGGGCCCTAAGCACAGATACGCAGTATTTT,CASSSPTSGGALSTDTQYF,TRBJ2-3,TRBD2,TRBV7-2,.
TGTGCCAGCAGCTTCACTAGCGGGAGGTACGAGCAGTACTTC,CASSFTSGRYEQYF,TRBJ2-7,TRBD2,TRBV7-2,few
TGTGCCAGCAGTTACTCGAGGCTAGCCGGGGAGCTGTTTTTT,CASSYSRLAGELFF,TRBJ2-2,.,TRBV6-2/TRBV6-3,.